The sample holds many counts of the clone carrying this TCR beta chain. Its antigen is currently unknown. CDR3 length: 15 residues. Germline assignment: CDR1 MNHEY and CDR2 SVGAGI. Deletions cut 0 bases from V and 6 bases from J, with 14 bases between. The time point was: newly diagnosed GD, antithyroid drugs for less than 3 months. From PBMCs, RNA was extracted and then used to make the TCR library. This sample stems from a study of regulatory T cells in long-lasting Graves disease. The authors built TCR beta libraries using iRepertoire HTBI primers and Arm-PCR of CDR3 regions. TCRdb passed the multiplex PCR reads through MiXCR, listing each CDR3 protein once. The sample lists a few hundred thousand distinct CDR3 sequences; roughly a sixth were seen once. Overall study results and limits: TCR diversity was lower in persistent than newly diagnosed Graves' disease.

The data also belong to a second study, concerning T cells in Graves' hyperthyroidism and ophthalmopathy. Per that paper: Among clonotypes expanded in thyroid above 0.001, most were also found in blood.

The J gene is TRBJ2-5, the V gene TRBV6-5; a possible D gene is TRBD1 (5 bases). The sample here was peripheral blood mononuclear cells (PBMCs), taken at new diagnosis, from a patient treated with antithyroid drugs. This clonotype was obtained from a man in his forties with Graves disease. The CDR3 region is CASSYSPGSGKTQYF. The CDR3 DNA sequence: TGTGCCAGCAGTTACTCGCCAGGGTCTGGAAAGACCCAGTACTTC.